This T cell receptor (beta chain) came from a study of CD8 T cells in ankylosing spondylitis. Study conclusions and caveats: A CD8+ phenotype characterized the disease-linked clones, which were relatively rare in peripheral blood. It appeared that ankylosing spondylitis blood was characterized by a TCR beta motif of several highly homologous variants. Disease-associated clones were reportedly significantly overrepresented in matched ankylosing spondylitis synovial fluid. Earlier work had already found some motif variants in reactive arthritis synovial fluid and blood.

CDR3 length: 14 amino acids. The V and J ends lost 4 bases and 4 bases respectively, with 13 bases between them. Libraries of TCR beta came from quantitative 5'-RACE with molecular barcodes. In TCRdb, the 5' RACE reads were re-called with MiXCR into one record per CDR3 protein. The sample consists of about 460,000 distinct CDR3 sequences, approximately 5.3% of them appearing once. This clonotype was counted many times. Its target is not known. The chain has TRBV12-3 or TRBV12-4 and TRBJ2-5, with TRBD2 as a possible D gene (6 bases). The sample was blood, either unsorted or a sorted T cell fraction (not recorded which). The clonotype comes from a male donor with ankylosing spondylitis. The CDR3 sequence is CASSSRTGRETQYF. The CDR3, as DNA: TGTGCCAGCAGTTCCCGGACCGGGAGAGAGACCCAGTACTTC.